This passage covers 26 T cell receptor beta chains from one sample sequenced in a study of blood T cell repertoires in COVID-19. TCRdb keeps only in-frame clones here, not all; method: immunoSEQ multiplex PCR. Here the sample spans around 150,000 clones, just under 95% being singletons. The sequenced material came from peripheral blood. These TCRs come from a woman between 50 and 59 years old with acute or convalescent COVID-19.

This chain links TRBV6-5 with TRBJ1-2; 7 nucleotides agree with TRBD1. With V trimmed by 2 bases and J by 8 bases, 8 bases remained unmatched. Germline V CDR1 and CDR2: MNHEY, SVGAGI. This CDR3 spans 14 amino acids. The CDR3 nucleotides are TGTGCCAGCAGTTACAGGGACAGAAGGTCAGGCTACACCTTC. Its translation is CASSYRDRRSGYTF.

V gene TRBV18 combines with J gene TRBJ2-1, with 7 bases that match TRBD2. J gave up 0 bases and V 6 bases, and 2 bases lay outside the gene matches. The CDR3 runs 14 residues. Per the germline V gene, CDR1 is KGHSH and CDR2 is LQKENI. The DNA for the CDR3 is TGTGCCAGCTCGCGGGGGATCTCCTACAATGAGCAGTTCTTC. Residues: CASSRGISYNEQFF.

The chain has TRBV10-3 and TRBJ1-2; 12 nucleotides line up with TRBD1. CDR3 length: 17 amino acids. Germline values: CDR1 ENHRY, CDR2 SYGVKD. The V and J ends lost 2 bases and 6 bases, in that order; junction bases with no gene match: 10. The CDR3 loop is CAISETPGTGGADGYTF. CDR3 bases: TGTGCCATCAGTGAGACCCCCGGGACAGGGGGCGCGGATGGCTACACCTTC.

This rearrangement joins TRBV12-5 to TRBJ1-2; D is perhaps TRBD1 (6 bases). Germline CDR1 is LGHNT and CDR2 is FRNRAP. The CDR3 sequence is 14 residues long. The V and J ends lost 1 base and 4 bases respectively, with 10 bases between them. In DNA, the CDR3 is TGTGCTAGTGGTTTGGGGGACATCGGCTATGGCTACACCTTC. This translates into CASGLGDIGYGYTF.

This chain joins TRBV5-8 and TRBJ1-4; 10 positions agree with TRBD1. V lost 4 bases and J lost 8; bases outside the gene matches: 8. This CDR3 spans 15 amino acids. CDR1 and CDR2 from the germline V gene are SGHTS and YDEGEE. The CDR3 DNA sequence: TGTGCCAGCAGCCCGGGACAGGGGATATCCGAAAAACTGTTTTTT. This encodes CASSPGQGISEKLFF.

A single count supports this clone. J is TRBJ2-7 and V is TRBV27; 9 bases match TRBD2. The CDR3 runs to 14 residues. CDR1 MNHEY and CDR2 SMNVEV come from the germline V gene (reference sequence). Trimming removed 5 bases from V and 2 bases from J; junction bases left unmatched: 4. The CDR3 region is CASSPAGGPYEQYF. CDR3 DNA sequence: TGTGCCAGCAGTCCCGCGGGGGGGCCCTACGAGCAGTACTTC.

The chain has TRBV3-1 (or the pseudogene TRBV3-2) and TRBJ2-7, with TRBD1 matching over 8 bases. The CDR3 has 15 residues. Losses at the gene ends were 1 base for V and 7 bases for J; bases not matched to a gene: 9. CDR1 and CDR2 (germline): LGHDT, YNNKEL (reference sequence). The CDR3 reads CASSQVLDRAKEQYF. Written as DNA, the CDR3 is TGTGCCAGCAGCCAAGTCCTGGACAGGGCTAAAGAGCAGTACTTC.

Regarding this clone: The sample contains more than one DNA sequence encoding this CDR3. The J gene is TRBJ1-3, the V gene TRBV7-2; 10 nucleotides line up with TRBD1. CDR1 and CDR2 from the germline V gene are SGHTA and FQGNSA. This CDR3 is 16 amino acids long. V lost 5 bases, J lost 4 bases, and 8 bases stayed unmatched. The CDR3 nucleotides are TGTGCCAGCAGCCCTCGACAGGGGGCAGGAGGAAACACCATATATTTT. This encodes CASSPRQGAGGNTIYF.

The J gene is TRBJ1-5, the V gene TRBV18, with D possibly matching TRBD1 (6 bases). Between the trimmed V and J ends, which lost 0 bases and 6 bases, there was a span of 12 bases. Germline V gives CDR1 KGHSH, CDR2 LQKENI. The CDR3 has 15 residues. The CDR3 DNA reads as TGTGCCAGCTCACCACCAGGGCAGGGGAGTCAGCCCCAGCATTTT. Translation gives CASSPPGQGSQPQHF.

This rearrangement joins TRBV5-6 to TRBJ1-5, with TRBD1 as a possible D gene (6 bases). Germline V gives CDR1 SGHDT, CDR2 YYEEEE. The CDR3 has 13 residues. V dropped 5 bases and J dropped 6 bases, with 12 bases sitting between them. CDR3 residues: CASSVGGGQPQHF. The CDR3, as DNA: TGTGCCAGCAGTGTAGGGGGTGGTCAGCCCCAGCATTTT.

A single count supports this clone. The chain recombines TRBV19 with TRBJ1-4, with unresolved D. This CDR3 has 14 amino acids. Germline lookup yields CDR1 LNHDA and CDR2 SQIVND (reference sequence). The V gene lost 1 base and the J gene lost 8 bases, with 11 bases spanning the gap. This CDR3 is CASSIGGRGEKLFF. In DNA form, the CDR3 reads TGTGCCAGTAGTATAGGAGGGAGAGGAGAAAAACTGTTTTTT.

The chain recombines TRBV2 with TRBJ2-1, with TRBD1 matching over 8 bases. Germline-derived CDR1 and CDR2 are SNHLY and FYNNEI. The J segment lost 5 bases and the V segment lost 7 bases, leaving 4 bases of the junction unmatched. The CDR3 covers 13 residues. The CDR3 bases are TGTGCCAGCATCAAGGACAGGGACAATGAGCAGTTCTTC. Its protein is CASIKDRDNEQFF.

This chain links TRBV7-2 with TRBJ1-2; 7 bases line up with TRBD1. In germline, CDR1 is SGHTA, CDR2 FQGNSA. V gave up 1 base and J gave up 4 bases; unmatched junction bases: 3. CDR3 size: 14 residues. The CDR3 spells CASSLGGGGYGYTF. In nucleotides, the CDR3 is TGTGCCAGCAGCTTAGGAGGGGGCGGCTATGGCTACACCTTC.

This chain connects TRBV28 to TRBJ2-5, with a tentative D call TRBD2 (6 bases). This CDR3 has 14 amino acids. Germline CDR1 reads MDHEN; CDR2 reads SYDVKM. Trimming left V 2 bases short and J 5 bases short, with 12 bases between. The CDR3 sequence is CASSLRGGGETQYF. CDR3 DNA: TGTGCCAGCAGTTTAAGGGGAGGCGGGGAGACCCAGTACTTC. Full variable domain (remainder filled in from reference TRBV28 and TRBJ2-5): DVKVTQSSRYLVKRTGEKVFLECVQDMDHENMFWYRQDPGLGLRLIYFSYDVKMKEKGDIPEGYSVSREKKERFSLILESASTNQTSMYLCASSLRGGGETQYFGPGTRLLVL.

V and J are TRBV10-3 and TRBJ2-5; weak D call: TRBD1 (7 bases). V lost 5 bases and J lost 3, with 10 bases in between. Per the germline V gene, CDR1 is ENHRY and CDR2 is SYGVKD. The CDR3 consists of 13 residues. Here the CDR3 reads CAISTGEEETQYF. Written as DNA, the CDR3 is TGTGCCATCAGTACAGGGGAGGAAGAGACCCAGTACTTC.

The V call is TRBV7-3, the J call TRBJ2-1; perhaps TRBD2 as D (6 bases). The CDR3 is 12 residues long. The germline V gene has CDR1 SGHTA and CDR2 FQGTGA. V was shortened by 3 bases and J by 8 bases, with 8 bases between the two germline ends. CDR3 amino acids: CASSLGGDEQFF. CDR3 nucleotides: TGTGCCAGCAGCTTGGGGGGAGATGAGCAGTTCTTC.

With respect to this clone: The junction shows a germline mismatch at one end, possibly a read error. The chain recombines TRBV4-3 with TRBJ2-3; D unclear. From germline, CDR1 is LGHNA and CDR2 YSLEER. The length of the CDR3 is 13 residues. This CDR3 reads CASSQDLGASVAF. The CDR3 DNA reads TGCGCCAGCAGCCAAGATTTGGGCGCCTCAGTTGCATTT.

The chain has TRBV3-1 (or the pseudogene TRBV3-2) and TRBJ1-4; D is undetermined. This CDR3 is built from 15 residues. The V and J ends lost 4 bases and 8 bases respectively, with 17 bases between them. Germline values: CDR1 LGHDT, CDR2 YNNKEL (reference sequence). The chain's CDR3 is CASSLIMGGGEKLFF. The DNA for the CDR3 is TGTGCCAGCAGCCTCATTATGGGCGGAGGGGAAAAACTGTTTTTT.

The chain has TRBV7-2 and TRBJ2-4; 7 bases match TRBD1. V lost 6 bases and J lost 4; bases outside the gene matches: 6. The CDR3 totals 14 residues. CDR1 is SGHTA, CDR2 FQGNSA, per germline. The CDR3 protein is CASRDDRVKNIQYF. The CDR3 DNA reads TGTGCCAGCAGGGATGACAGGGTAAAAAACATTCAGTACTTC.

This chain uses TRBV6-5 with TRBJ2-2; 10 nucleotides match TRBD1. With V trimmed by 8 bases and J by 1 base, 1 base remained unmatched. This CDR3 is 14 amino acids long. Germline loops: CDR1 MNHEY, CDR2 SVGAGI. The CDR3 nucleotides read TGTGCCAGCGGGGACAGGGGGAACACCGGGGAGCTGTTTTTT. Residues: CASGDRGNTGELFF.

The genes are TRBV6-5 and TRBJ2-5; TRBD1 might be the D (6 bases). CDR1 is MNHEY, CDR2 SVGAGI, per germline. Deletions cut 6 bases from V and 4 bases from J, with 15 bases between. The CDR3 extends over 14 amino acids. The CDR3 protein is CASRPGVVGETQYF. The CDR3 DNA reads TGTGCCAGCAGACCAGGGGTTGTGGGAGAGACCCAGTACTTC.

This clone was detected once. As DNA, the CDR3 is TGTGCCACCAAGGATAGCGGAGACAATGAGCAGTTCTTC. This sequence encodes CATKDSGDNEQFF. The genes are TRBV24-1 and TRBJ2-1; the D gene is possibly TRBD2 (6 bases). Germline assignment: CDR1 KGHDR and CDR2 SFDVKD. The CDR3 is 13 residues long. V was shortened by 8 bases and J by 5 bases, with 12 bases between the two germline ends.

Comment on this clone: At one of its ends the junction is not consistent with the germline gene, which may arise from a read error. The chain joins TRBV14 to TRBJ2-2, with 8 bases lining up with TRBD1. Germline V gene data show CDR1 as SGHDN and CDR2 as FVKESK. CDR3 length: 17 amino acids. The DNA of the CDR3 is TGTGCCAGCAGACAAGGGGTTTGGACAGGGAACGCCGGGGAGCTGTTTTTT. Encoded protein: CASRQGVWTGNAGELFF.

The chain recombines TRBV9 with TRBJ2-1; D perhaps matches TRBD2 (5 bases). Germline V gene lookup returns CDR1 SGDLS and CDR2 YYNGEE. The CDR3 runs to 13 residues. The V end was cut by 0 bases, the J end by 10 bases, with 11 bases between. CDR3 DNA: TGTGCCAGCAGCGTAGGCTCGAGCGGCGAGCAGTTCTTC. This encodes CASSVGSSGEQFF.

The sample holds a few counts of this clone. V gene TRBV7-9 combines with J gene TRBJ2-7; tentative D call: TRBD2 (5 bases). V gave up 5 bases and J gave up 3 bases, with 14 bases separating them. In germline, CDR1 is SEHNR, CDR2 FQNEAQ (reference sequence). The CDR3 runs 14 residues. The CDR3 DNA sequence: TGTGCCAGCAGCCCGCCTAGGACTCTCTACGAGCAGTACTTC. Amino acid sequence: CASSPPRTLYEQYF.

V is TRBV7-9 and J is TRBJ2-3, with 9 bases matching TRBD1. CDR3 length equals 15 residues. Germline V gene sequence: CDR1 SEHNR, CDR2 FQNEAQ (reference sequence). The J segment lost 4 bases and the V segment lost 3 bases, leaving 5 bases of the junction unmatched. For the CDR3, the DNA is TGTGCCAGCAGCTTCGTACGGGACAGGGCAGATACGCAGTATTTT. Its protein is CASSFVRDRADTQYF.